Following are 25 T cell receptor beta chains from one sample sequenced in a study of cytomegalovirus exposure and HLA in healthy donors. Use of 60 Vbeta and 13 Jbeta primers characterized the PCR. The method was immunoSEQ multiplex PCR; TCRdb's version includes in-frame clones alone and lacks a portion of them. Seen here are 120,000 or so clones, 60% to 80% observed once, and the top ten hold over 2.5%. Sequenced: PBMCs. The source is a woman in her forties or fifties in good health and CMV-seronegative.

This clone has only a few counts. The V and J genes are TRBV11-2 and TRBJ1-6; the D gene is possibly TRBD1 (6 bases). The germline V gene has CDR1 SGHAT and CDR2 FQNNGV. The CDR3 contains 15 residues. V was cut by 1 base and J by 10 bases, with 14 bases left in between. The CDR3 sequence is CASSLAARGNSPLHF. For the CDR3, the DNA is TGTGCCAGCAGCTTAGCGGCCAGGGGAAACTCACCCCTCCACTTT. Full variable domain (missing parts from reference TRBV11-2 and TRBJ1-6): EAGVAQSPRYKIIEKRQSVAFWCNPISGHATLYWYQQILGQGPKLLIQFQNNGVVDDSQLPKDRFSAERLKGVDSTLKIQPAKLEDSAVYLCASSLAARGNSPLHFGNGTRLTVT.

This chain joins TRBV6-1 and TRBJ2-3, with 12 bases that match TRBD1. The junction had 4 bases not matched to a gene; V was cut back by 4 bases and J by 2 bases. The CDR3 is made up of 16 amino acids. CDR1 is MNHNS and CDR2 is SASEGT in the germline V gene. CDR3 amino acids: CASSGGQGAITDTQYF. CDR3 coding DNA: TGTGCCAGCAGTGGGGGACAGGGGGCTATCACAGATACGCAGTATTTT.

The V and J genes are TRBV28 and TRBJ2-5; D might be TRBD2 (6 bases). Trimming removed 4 bases at V and 5 bases at J, with 20 bases between. The length of the CDR3 is 16 residues. Looked up from germline, CDR1 is MDHEN and CDR2 is SYDVKM. Written as DNA, the CDR3 is TGTGCCAGCAGTTCATGGGAGACAGCACGGGGGGAGACCCAGTACTTC. Protein: CASSSWETARGETQYF.

The gene calls are TRBV28 and TRBJ2-7; TRBD1 matches 7 bases. The CDR3 is 15 residues long. V trimming: 5 bases; J trimming: 0 bases; junction bases outside the gene matches: 7. Germline CDR1 is MDHEN and CDR2 is SYDVKM. CDR3 coding DNA: TGTGCCAGCAGTACGCCGGGACAGCCCTCCTACGAGCAGTACTTC. This encodes CASSTPGQPSYEQYF.

V gene TRBV5-1 combines with J gene TRBJ2-7; 8 positions match TRBD2. Germline CDR1 and CDR2: SGHRS and YFSETQ. The ends lost 4 bases at V and 4 bases at J; junction bases unmatched: 13. This CDR3 spans 16 amino acids. The CDR3 nucleotides read TGCGCCAGCAGCCCAAGCGGGGGAGCCCCCTTATACGAGCAGTACTTC. The encoded protein is CASSPSGGAPLYEQYF.

V is TRBV25-1 and J is TRBJ2-1; 14 bases are a match to TRBD2. The CDR3 runs to 13 residues. V shed 8 bases, J shed 6 bases, and the junction held 0 bases outside the gene matches. CDR1 and CDR2 (germline): MGHDK, SYGVNS. The CDR3 loop is CASGLAGGNEQFF. The DNA for the CDR3 is TGTGCCAGCGGACTAGCGGGGGGCAATGAGCAGTTCTTC.

This clone was seen at least ten times. This sequence joins TRBV28 and TRBJ1-2; D is unclear. The CDR3 spans 12 residues. V shed 10 bases and J shed 6 bases, with 15 bases lying between them. Germline loops: CDR1 MDHEN, CDR2 SYDVKM. DNA for the CDR3: TGTGCCATCGTCGGGAATAGAGATGGCTACACCTTC. As protein: CAIVGNRDGYTF.

J is TRBJ1-1 and V is TRBV7-9; D is undetermined. Trimming cost V 0 bases and J 14 bases, with 16 bases left between them. Per germline, CDR1 SEHNR and CDR2 FQNEAQ (reference sequence). The CDR3 runs 13 residues. This CDR3 reads CASSLARRAEVFF. CDR3 in DNA: TGTGCCAGCAGCTTAGCGCGGCGGGCTGAGGTATTCTTT.

The sample holds one count of this clone. The chain recombines TRBV10-3 with TRBJ2-7; weak D call: TRBD2 (5 bases). The CDR3 contains 14 residues. Per germline, CDR1 ENHRY and CDR2 SYGVKD. The V end was cut by 0 bases, the J end by 5 bases, with 11 bases between. DNA of the CDR3: TGTGCCATCAGTGAGTCTGGAGGACTCGACGAGCAGTACTTC. Protein: CAISESGGLDEQYF.

The V call is TRBV7-2, the J call TRBJ1-1, with a possible D match to TRBD1 (6 bases). The CDR3 has 14 residues. Germline CDR1 is SGHTA and CDR2 is FQGNSA. With 6 bases removed from V and 0 bases from J, the gap between germline ends came to 11 bases. The CDR3: CASRSTGLNTEAFF. The CDR3 DNA reads TGTGCCAGCAGGAGCACAGGGTTGAACACTGAAGCTTTCTTT.

In nucleotides, the CDR3 is TGCGCCAGCAGAGCTTCGGACAGTGGCCCTTATGGCTACACCTTC. As protein: CASRASDSGPYGYTF. This chain uses TRBV10-2 with TRBJ1-2; TRBD1 might be the D (6 bases). This CDR3 has 15 amino acids. V was trimmed by 6 bases and J by 5 bases, leaving 19 bases between them. Germline V lookup: CDR1 WSHSY, CDR2 SAAADI.

The J gene is TRBJ2-7, the V gene TRBV11-2; 9 nucleotides agree with TRBD1. The germline V gene encodes CDR1 SGHAT and CDR2 FQNNGV. Unmatched junction bases numbered 12, after V lost 1 base and J lost 5 bases. The CDR3 length is 17 residues. CDR3 sequence (DNA): TGTGCCAGCAGCTTAGCAGGGACAGGGTCGAGCAGCGACGAGCAGTACTTC. Translated, it gives CASSLAGTGSSSDEQYF.

The V and J genes are TRBV28 and TRBJ1-5; unclear D gene. The CDR3 spans 16 residues. The ends were cut back, 6 bases at V and 3 bases at J, with 18 bases in the middle. Germline V gene lookup returns CDR1 MDHEN and CDR2 SYDVKM. The CDR3 region has the DNA TGTGCCAGCAGACATCTGACTGGAGGCGACAATCAGCCCCAGCATTTT. It translates to CASRHLTGGDNQPQHF.

The rearrangement uses TRBV7-2 and TRBJ2-1, with 7 bases matching TRBD2. With 6 bases clipped from V and 5 bases from J, the junction kept 10 bases outside the gene matches. This CDR3 has 15 residues. Germline lookup yields CDR1 SGHTA and CDR2 FQGNSA. In DNA form, the CDR3 reads TGTGCCAGCAGAAAAAAGCGGGATCCCGACAATGAGCAGTTCTTC. It translates to CASRKKRDPDNEQFF.

The genes are TRBV13 and TRBJ1-2; D may be TRBD1 (6 bases). CDR1 and CDR2 (germline): PRHDT, FYEKMQ (reference sequence). V lost 1 base to trimming and J lost 8 bases, with 11 bases between them. This CDR3 is built from 13 residues. The CDR3 here is CASSLAGAWGYTF. The CDR3 nucleotides read TGTGCCAGCAGCTTAGCAGGGGCTTGGGGCTACACCTTC.

With regard to this clone: Mismatch with germline at one junction end may stem from a read error. This sample also contains other DNA sequences that code for the same CDR3. V gene TRBV27 combines with J gene TRBJ2-7; TRBD2 agrees at 7 bases. The CDR3 has 14 amino acids. Germline CDR1 MNHEY, CDR2 SMNVEV (reference sequence). In DNA, the CDR3 is TGTGCCAGCAGTTTCAGAGCGGGATCCTACGAGCAGTATTTC. This encodes CASSFRAGSYEQYF.

This clone was observed a few times. The chain is built from TRBV27 and TRBJ2-7; 11 nucleotides align to TRBD2. Looked up from germline, CDR1 is MNHEY and CDR2 is SMNVEV (reference sequence). The CDR3 loop spans 16 amino acids. V was clipped by 5 bases and J by 3 bases; unmatched bases: 9. CDR3 loop: CASSPRGLAGNYEQYF. The CDR3, as DNA: TGTGCCAGCAGTCCCCGAGGACTAGCGGGCAACTACGAGCAGTACTTC.

The V gene is TRBV28, the J gene TRBJ1-1; D is unclear. Germline V lookup: CDR1 MDHEN, CDR2 SYDVKM. V was trimmed by 6 bases and J by 3 bases, leaving 2 bases between them. The CDR3 runs to 10 residues. CDR3 DNA sequence: TGTGCCAGCAGCTACACTGAAGCTTTCTTT. Translation: CASSYTEAFF.

V gene TRBV30 combines with J gene TRBJ2-2, with TRBD1 as a possible D gene (5 bases). Per the germline V gene, CDR1 is GTSNPN and CDR2 is SVGIG (reference sequence). The CDR3 is 12 amino acids. V was trimmed by 7 bases and J by 6 bases, leaving 12 bases between them. The CDR3 spells CAYARVPGELFF. DNA of the CDR3: TGTGCCTATGCCAGGGTCCCCGGGGAGCTGTTTTTT.

As DNA, the CDR3 is TGTGCCAGTAGTTCTAGCGGTTCTTACGAGCAGTACTTC. Translating it yields CASSSSGSYEQYF. The rearrangement uses TRBV19 and TRBJ2-7; 7 positions match TRBD2. Germline CDR1 LNHDA, CDR2 SQIVND (reference sequence). The junction had 5 bases not matched to a gene; V was cut back by 5 bases and J by 4 bases. The CDR3 sequence is 13 residues long.

The chain combines TRBV4-2 with TRBJ2-5, with 9 bases fitting TRBD1. The CDR3 consists of 13 residues. Germline loops: CDR1 LGHNA, CDR2 YNFKEQ. J gave up 11 bases and V 1 base, and 5 bases lay outside the gene matches. The CDR3 sequence is CASSQGQGGEQYF. In nucleotides, the CDR3 is TGTGCCAGCAGCCAAGGACAGGGGGGTGAGCAGTACTTC.

This clone has a handful of counts. The chain carries TRBV28 and TRBJ1-5; TRBD1 matches at 7 bases. Per the germline V gene, CDR1 is MDHEN and CDR2 is SYDVKM. CDR3 length equals 14 residues. Trimming at V came to 6 bases and at J to 6 bases, leaving 8 bases not matched to a gene. The CDR3, as DNA: TGTGCCAGCAGCAGACGGACAGGAACTCAGCCCCAGCATTTT. This translates into CASSRRTGTQPQHF.

V gene TRBV25-1 combines with J gene TRBJ2-3; 7 positions match TRBD2. V was pared by 3 bases and J by 2 bases, with 8 bases of the junction left unmatched. Germline-derived CDR1 and CDR2 are MGHDK and SYGVNS. The CDR3 totals 16 residues. The CDR3 bases are TGTGCCAGCAGTGATTGGGACTATACCTACACAGATACGCAGTATTTT. This translates into CASSDWDYTYTDTQYF.

V is TRBV28 and J is TRBJ2-3, with 15 bases matching TRBD2. The V and J ends lost 4 bases and 5 bases, in that order; junction bases with no gene match: 1. Germline V gene sequence: CDR1 MDHEN, CDR2 SYDVKM. CDR3 length: 15 residues. CDR3 amino acids: CASSSGLAGGDTQYF. The CDR3 DNA reads as TGTGCCAGCAGTTCGGGACTAGCGGGAGGAGATACGCAGTATTTT.

The genes are TRBV10-3 and TRBJ2-5; 8 positions match TRBD2. Near its end, the DNA agrees better with TRBJ2-7, so the J call may be wrong. The CDR3 is 15 residues long. Germline values: CDR1 ENHRY, CDR2 SYGVKD. CDR3: CAISYSGAAGDEQYF. CDR3 coding DNA: TGTGCCATCAGTTATAGCGGGGCCGCGGGCGACGAGCAGTACTTC.